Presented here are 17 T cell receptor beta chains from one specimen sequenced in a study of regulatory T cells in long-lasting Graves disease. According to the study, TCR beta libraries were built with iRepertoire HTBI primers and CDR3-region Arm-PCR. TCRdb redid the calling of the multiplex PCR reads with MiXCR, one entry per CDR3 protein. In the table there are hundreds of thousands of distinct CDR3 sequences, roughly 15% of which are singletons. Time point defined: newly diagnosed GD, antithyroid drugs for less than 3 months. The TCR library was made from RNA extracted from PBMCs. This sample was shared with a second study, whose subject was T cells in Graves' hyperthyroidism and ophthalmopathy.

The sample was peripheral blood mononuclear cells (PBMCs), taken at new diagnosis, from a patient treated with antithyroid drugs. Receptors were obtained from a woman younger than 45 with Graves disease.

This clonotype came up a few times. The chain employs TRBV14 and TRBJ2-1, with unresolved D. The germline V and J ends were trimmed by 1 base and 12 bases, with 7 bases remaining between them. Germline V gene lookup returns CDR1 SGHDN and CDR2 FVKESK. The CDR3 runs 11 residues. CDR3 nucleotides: TGTGCCAGCAGCCAAGTTCGAGTGCAGTTCTTC. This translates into CASSQVRVQFF.

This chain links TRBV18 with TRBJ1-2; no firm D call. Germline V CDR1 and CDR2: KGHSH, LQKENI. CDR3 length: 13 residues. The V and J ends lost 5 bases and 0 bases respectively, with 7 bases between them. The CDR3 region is CASSNTANYGYTF. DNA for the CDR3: TGTGCCAGCTCAAACACAGCTAACTATGGCTACACCTTC. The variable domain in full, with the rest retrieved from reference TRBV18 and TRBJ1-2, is NAGVMQNPRHLVRRRGQEARLRCSPMKGHSHVYWYRQLPEEGLKFMVYLQKENIIDESGMPKERFSAEFPKEGPSILRIQQVVRGDSAAYFCASSNTANYGYTFGSGTRLTVV.

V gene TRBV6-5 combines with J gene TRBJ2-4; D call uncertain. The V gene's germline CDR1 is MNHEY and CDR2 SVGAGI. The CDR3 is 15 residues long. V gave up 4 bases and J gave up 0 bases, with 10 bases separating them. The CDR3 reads CASSSSEQAKNIQYF. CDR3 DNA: TGTGCCAGCAGTTCGTCGGAGCAAGCCAAAAACATTCAGTACTTC.

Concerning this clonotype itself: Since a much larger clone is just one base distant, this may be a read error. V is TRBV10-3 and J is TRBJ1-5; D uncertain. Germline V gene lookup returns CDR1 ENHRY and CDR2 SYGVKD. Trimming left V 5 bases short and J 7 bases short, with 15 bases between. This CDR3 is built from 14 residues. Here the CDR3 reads CAISLGLEGQPQHF. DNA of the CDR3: TGTGCCATCAGTTTGGGGTTGGAGGGACAGCCCCAGCATTTT.

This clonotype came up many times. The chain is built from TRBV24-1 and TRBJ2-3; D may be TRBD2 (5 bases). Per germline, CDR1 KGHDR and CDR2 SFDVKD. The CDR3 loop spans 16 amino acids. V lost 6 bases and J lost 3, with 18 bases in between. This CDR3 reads CATSRPLGVATDTQYF. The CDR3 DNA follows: TGTGCCACCAGTCGACCTCTCGGGGTAGCAACAGATACGCAGTATTTT.

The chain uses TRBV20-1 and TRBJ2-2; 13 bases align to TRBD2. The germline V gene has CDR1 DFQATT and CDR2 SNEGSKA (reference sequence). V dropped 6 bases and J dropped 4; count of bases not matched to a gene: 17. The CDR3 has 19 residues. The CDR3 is CSALPPGLAGSNPTGELFF. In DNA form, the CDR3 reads TGCAGTGCCTTACCTCCGGGACTAGCGGGGTCTAATCCCACCGGGGAGCTGTTTTTT.

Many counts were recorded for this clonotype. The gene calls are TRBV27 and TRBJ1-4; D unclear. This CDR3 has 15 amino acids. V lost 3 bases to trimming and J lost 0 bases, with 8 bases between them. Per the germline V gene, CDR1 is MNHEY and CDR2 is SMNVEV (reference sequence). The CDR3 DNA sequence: TGTGCCAGCAGTTTTACATATGCAACTAATGAAAAACTGTTTTTT. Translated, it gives CASSFTYATNEKLFF. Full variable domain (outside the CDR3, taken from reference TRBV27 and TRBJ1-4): EAQVTQNPRYLITVTGKKLTVTCSQNMNHEYMSWYRQDPGLGLRQIYYSMNVEVTDKGDVPEGYKVSRKEKRNFPLILESPSPNQTSLYFCASSFTYATNEKLFFGSGTQLSVL.

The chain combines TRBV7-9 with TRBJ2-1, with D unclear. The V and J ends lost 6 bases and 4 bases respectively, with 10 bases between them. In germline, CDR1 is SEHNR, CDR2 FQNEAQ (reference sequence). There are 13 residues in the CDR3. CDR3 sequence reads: CASRNTVYNEQFF. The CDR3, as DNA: TGTGCCAGCAGAAACACAGTTTACAATGAGCAGTTCTTC.

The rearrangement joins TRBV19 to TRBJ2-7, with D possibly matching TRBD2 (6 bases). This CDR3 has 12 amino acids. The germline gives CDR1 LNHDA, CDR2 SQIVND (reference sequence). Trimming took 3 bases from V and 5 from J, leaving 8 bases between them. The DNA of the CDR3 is TGTGCCAGTAGTATGGGAGGTGACGAGCAGTACTTC. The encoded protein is CASSMGGDEQYF.

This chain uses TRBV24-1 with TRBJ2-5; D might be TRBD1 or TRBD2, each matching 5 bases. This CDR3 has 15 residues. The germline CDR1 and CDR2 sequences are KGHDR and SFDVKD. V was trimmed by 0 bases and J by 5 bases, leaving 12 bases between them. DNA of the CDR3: TGTGCCACCAGTGATTTGCAGGGTCCGGGGGAGACCCAGTACTTC. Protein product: CATSDLQGPGETQYF.

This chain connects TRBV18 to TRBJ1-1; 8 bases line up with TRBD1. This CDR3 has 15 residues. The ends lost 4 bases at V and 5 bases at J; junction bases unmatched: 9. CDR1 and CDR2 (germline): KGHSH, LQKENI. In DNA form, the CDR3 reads TGTGCCAGCTCACGACCAACAGGGGGTGATACTGAAGCTTTCTTT. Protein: CASSRPTGGDTEAFF. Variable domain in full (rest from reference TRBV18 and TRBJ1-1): NAGVMQNPRHLVRRRGQEARLRCSPMKGHSHVYWYRQLPEEGLKFMVYLQKENIIDESGMPKERFSAEFPKEGPSILRIQQVVRGDSAAYFCASSRPTGGDTEAFFGQGTRLTVV.

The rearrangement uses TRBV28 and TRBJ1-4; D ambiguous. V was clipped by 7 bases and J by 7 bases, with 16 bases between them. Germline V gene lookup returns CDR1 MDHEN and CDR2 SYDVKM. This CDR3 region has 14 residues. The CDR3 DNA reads TGTGCCAGCACCGACGGGTCCACATCTGAAAAACTGTTTTTT. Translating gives CASTDGSTSEKLFF.

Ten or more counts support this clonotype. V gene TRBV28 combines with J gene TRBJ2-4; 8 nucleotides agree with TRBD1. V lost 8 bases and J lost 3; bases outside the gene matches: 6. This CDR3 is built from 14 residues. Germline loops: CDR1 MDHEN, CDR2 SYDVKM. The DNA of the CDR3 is TGTGCCAGCCAGGGGGCGCTCCTCAAAAACATTCAGTACTTC. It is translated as CASQGALLKNIQYF.

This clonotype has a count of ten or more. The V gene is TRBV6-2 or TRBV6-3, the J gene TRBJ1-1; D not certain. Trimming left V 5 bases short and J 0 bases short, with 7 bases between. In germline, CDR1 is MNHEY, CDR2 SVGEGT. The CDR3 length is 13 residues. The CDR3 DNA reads TGTGCCAGCAGTAAGCCTTTGAACACTGAAGCTTTCTTT. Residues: CASSKPLNTEAFF.

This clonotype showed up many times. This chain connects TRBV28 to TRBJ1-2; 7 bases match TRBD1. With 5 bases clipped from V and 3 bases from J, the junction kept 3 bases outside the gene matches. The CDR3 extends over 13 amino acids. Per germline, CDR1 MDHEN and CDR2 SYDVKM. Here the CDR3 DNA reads TGTGCCAGCAGTGGACAGGAGCACTATGGCTACACCTTC. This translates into CASSGQEHYGYTF.

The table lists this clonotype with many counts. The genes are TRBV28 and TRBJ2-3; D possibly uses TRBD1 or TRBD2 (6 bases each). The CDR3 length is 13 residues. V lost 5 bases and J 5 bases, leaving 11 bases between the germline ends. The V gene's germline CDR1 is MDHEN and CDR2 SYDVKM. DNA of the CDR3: TGTGCCAGCAGTCCGGGGGCTCTAGATACGCAGTATTTT. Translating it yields CASSPGALDTQYF. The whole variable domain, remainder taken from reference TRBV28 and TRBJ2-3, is DVKVTQSSRYLVKRTGEKVFLECVQDMDHENMFWYRQDPGLGLRLIYFSYDVKMKEKGDIPEGYSVSREKKERFSLILESASTNQTSMYLCASSPGALDTQYFGPGTRLTVL.

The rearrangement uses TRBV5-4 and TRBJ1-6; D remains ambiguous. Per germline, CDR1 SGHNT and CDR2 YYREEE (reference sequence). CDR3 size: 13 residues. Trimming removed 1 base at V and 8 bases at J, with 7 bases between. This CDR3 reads CASSLTADSPLHF. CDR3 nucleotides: TGTGCCAGCAGCTTGACAGCTGATTCACCCCTCCACTTT.